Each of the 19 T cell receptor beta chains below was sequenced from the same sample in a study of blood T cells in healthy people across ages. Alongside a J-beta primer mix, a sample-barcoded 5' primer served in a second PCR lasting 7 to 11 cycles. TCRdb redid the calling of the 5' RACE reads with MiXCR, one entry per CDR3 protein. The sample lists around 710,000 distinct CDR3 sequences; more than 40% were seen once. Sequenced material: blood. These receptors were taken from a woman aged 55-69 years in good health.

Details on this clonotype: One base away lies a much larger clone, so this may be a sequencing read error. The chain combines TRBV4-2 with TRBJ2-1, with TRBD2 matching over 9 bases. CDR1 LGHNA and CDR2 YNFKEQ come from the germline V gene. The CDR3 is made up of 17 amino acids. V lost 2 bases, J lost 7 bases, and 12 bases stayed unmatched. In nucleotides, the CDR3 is TGTGCCAGCAGCCAAAGTGTGCAGCGGGAGGCTGGAAATGAGCAGTTCTTC. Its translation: CASSQSVQREAGNEQFF.

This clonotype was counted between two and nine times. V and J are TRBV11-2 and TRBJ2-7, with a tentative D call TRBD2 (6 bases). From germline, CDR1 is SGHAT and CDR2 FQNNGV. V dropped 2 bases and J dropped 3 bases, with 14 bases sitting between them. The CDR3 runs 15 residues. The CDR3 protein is CASSLSMEGDYEQYF. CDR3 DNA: TGTGCCAGCAGCTTATCCATGGAGGGCGACTACGAGCAGTACTTC. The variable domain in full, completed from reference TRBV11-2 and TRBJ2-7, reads EAGVAQSPRYKIIEKRQSVAFWCNPISGHATLYWYQQILGQGPKLLIQFQNNGVVDDSQLPKDRFSAERLKGVDSTLKIQPAKLEDSAVYLCASSLSMEGDYEQYFGPGTRLTVT.

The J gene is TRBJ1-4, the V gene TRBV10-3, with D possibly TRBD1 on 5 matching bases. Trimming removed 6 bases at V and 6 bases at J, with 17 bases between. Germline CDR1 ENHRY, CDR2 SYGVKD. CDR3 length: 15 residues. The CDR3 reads CAISPVGQGDEKLFF. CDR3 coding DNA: TGTGCCATCAGCCCCGTGGGTCAGGGCGATGAAAAACTGTTTTTT.

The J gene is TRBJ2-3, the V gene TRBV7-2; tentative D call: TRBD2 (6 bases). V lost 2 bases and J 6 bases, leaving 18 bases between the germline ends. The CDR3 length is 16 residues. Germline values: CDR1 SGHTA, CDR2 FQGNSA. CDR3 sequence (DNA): TGTGCCAGCAGCTTAACTATCCTAGCGTCGATGGATACGCAGTATTTT. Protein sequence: CASSLTILASMDTQYF.

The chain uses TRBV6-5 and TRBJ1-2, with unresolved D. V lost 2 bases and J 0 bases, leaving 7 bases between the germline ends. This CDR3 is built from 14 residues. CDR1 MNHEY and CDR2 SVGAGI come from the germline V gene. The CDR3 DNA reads TGTGCCAGCAGTTACGCCAGTACTAACTATGGCTACACCTTC. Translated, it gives CASSYASTNYGYTF.

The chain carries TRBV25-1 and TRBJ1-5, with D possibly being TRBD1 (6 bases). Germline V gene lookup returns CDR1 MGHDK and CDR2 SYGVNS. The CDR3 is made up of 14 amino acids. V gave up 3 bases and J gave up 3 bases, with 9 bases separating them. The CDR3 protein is CASSETGTNQPQHF. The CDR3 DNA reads TGTGCCAGCAGTGAGACAGGAACCAATCAGCCCCAGCATTTT.

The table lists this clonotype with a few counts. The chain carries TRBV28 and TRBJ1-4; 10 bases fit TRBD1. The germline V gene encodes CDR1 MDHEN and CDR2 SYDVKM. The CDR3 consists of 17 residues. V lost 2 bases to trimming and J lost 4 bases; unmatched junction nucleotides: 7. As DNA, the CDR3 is TGTGCCAGCAGTTTACCGGGACAGGGGCCTTTTAATGAAAAACTGTTTTTT. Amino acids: CASSLPGQGPFNEKLFF.

The CDR3 here is CSARLWTNEKLFF. The CDR3 DNA is TGCAGTGCTAGATTGTGGACTAATGAAAAACTGTTTTTT. The chain links TRBV20-1 to TRBJ1-4; D call uncertain. Germline-derived CDR1 and CDR2 are DFQATT and SNEGSKA (reference sequence). The ends were cut back, 2 bases at V and 2 bases at J, with 6 bases in the middle. The CDR3 runs 13 residues.

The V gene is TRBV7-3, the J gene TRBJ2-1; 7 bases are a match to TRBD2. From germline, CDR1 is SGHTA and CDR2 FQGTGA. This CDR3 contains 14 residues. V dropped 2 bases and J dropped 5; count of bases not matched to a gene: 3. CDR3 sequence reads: CASSLELANNEQFF. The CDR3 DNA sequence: TGTGCCAGCAGCTTAGAACTAGCGAACAATGAGCAGTTCTTC.

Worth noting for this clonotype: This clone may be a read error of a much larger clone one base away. This chain's CDR3 is CASSPGNDNEQYF. As DNA, the CDR3 is TGTGCCAGCAGCCCCGGGAATGACAATGAGCAGTACTTC. The chain uses TRBV9 and TRBJ2-7; D perhaps matches TRBD2 (5 bases). The CDR3 runs 13 residues. Germline lookup yields CDR1 SGDLS and CDR2 YYNGEE. V was trimmed by 4 bases and J by 7 bases, leaving 15 bases between them.

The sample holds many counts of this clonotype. The CDR3 spells CASSLGRGPYEQYF. The DNA for the CDR3 is TGTGCCAGCAGTTTGGGCAGGGGTCCCTACGAGCAGTACTTC. V and J are TRBV12-3 or TRBV12-4 and TRBJ2-7, with D perhaps TRBD1 (6 bases). CDR3 length equals 14 residues. V was clipped by 3 bases and J by 2 bases, with 11 bases between them.

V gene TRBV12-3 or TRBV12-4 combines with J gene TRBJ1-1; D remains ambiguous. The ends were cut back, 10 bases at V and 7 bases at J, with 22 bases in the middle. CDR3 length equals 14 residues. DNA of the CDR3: TGTGCCAACACCCTAGACCGGGATTTAGGTGAAGCTTTCTTT. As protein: CANTLDRDLGEAFF.

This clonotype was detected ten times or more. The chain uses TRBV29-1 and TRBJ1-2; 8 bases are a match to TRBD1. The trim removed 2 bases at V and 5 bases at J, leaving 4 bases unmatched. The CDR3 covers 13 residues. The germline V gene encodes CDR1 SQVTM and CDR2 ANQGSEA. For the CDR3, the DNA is TGCAGCGTTGAAACCAGGGGGCTTTATGGCTACACCTTC. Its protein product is CSVETRGLYGYTF.

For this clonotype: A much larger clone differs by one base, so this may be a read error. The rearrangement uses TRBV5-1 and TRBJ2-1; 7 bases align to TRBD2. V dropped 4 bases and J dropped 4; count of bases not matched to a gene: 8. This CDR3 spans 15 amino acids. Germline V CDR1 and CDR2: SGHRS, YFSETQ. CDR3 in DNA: TGCGCCAGCAGCGAGACTAGCAGGGCGTACAATGAGCAGTTCTTC. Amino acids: CASSETSRAYNEQFF.

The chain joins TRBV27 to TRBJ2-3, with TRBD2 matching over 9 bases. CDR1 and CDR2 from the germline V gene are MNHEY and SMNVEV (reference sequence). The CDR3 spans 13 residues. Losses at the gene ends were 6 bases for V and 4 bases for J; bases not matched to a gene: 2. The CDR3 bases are TGTGCCAGCAGGAGCGGGAGGTCAGATACGCAGTATTTT. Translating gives CASRSGRSDTQYF.

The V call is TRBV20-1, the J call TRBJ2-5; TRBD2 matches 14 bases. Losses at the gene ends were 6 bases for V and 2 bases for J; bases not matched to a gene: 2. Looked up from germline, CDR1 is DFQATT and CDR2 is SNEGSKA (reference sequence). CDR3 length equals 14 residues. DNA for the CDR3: TGCAGTGCCTGGACTAGCGGGGGGCAAGAGACCCAGTACTTC. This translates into CSAWTSGGQETQYF.

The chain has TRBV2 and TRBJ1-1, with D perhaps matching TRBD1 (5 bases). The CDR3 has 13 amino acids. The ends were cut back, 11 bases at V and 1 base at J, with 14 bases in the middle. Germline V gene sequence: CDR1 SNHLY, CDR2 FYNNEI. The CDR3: CAGGARENTEAFF. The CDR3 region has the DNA TGTGCCGGAGGGGCAAGGGAGAACACTGAAGCTTTCTTT.

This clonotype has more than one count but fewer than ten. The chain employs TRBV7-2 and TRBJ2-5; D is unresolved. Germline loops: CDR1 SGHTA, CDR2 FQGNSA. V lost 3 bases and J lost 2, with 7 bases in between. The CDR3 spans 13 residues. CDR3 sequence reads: CASSFPLQETQYF. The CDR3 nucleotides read TGTGCCAGCAGCTTTCCCCTACAAGAGACCCAGTACTTC.

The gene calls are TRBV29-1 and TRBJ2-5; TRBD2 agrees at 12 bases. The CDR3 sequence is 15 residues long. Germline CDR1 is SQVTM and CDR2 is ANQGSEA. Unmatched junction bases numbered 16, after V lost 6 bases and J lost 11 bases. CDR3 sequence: CSVKGLAGSFNEQYF. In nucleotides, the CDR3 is TGCAGCGTCAAAGGACTAGCGGGATCGTTCAATGAGCAGTACTTC.